This T cell receptor (beta chain) was identified in a study of blood T cell repertoires in COVID-19. About the study: Specimens from acute and convalescent COVID-19 originated in the United States, Italy and Spain. The cDNA or gDNA used as material had been derived from T cells, B-cell-depleted T cells, or PBMCs.

TCRdb keeps only in-frame clones here, not all; method: immunoSEQ multiplex PCR. The table lists approximately 200,000 clones, roughly 82% of them singletons. The CDR3 totals 16 residues. Trimming cost V 0 bases and J 4 bases; bases outside gene matches: 7. CDR1 and CDR2 (germline): SGHTA, FQGTGA. The chain links TRBV7-3 to TRBJ2-3; 7 bases align to TRBD1. Material: PBMCs or T cells enriched from blood (not recorded which). The clonotype comes from a man in his forties who had recovered from COVID-19. CDR3 protein: CASSLTGGAGADTQYF. The CDR3 DNA reads as TGTGCCAGCAGCTTAACAGGGGGCGCTGGGGCAGATACGCAGTATTTT. Together with reference TRBV7-3 and TRBJ2-3, the CDR3 gives the full variable domain: GAGVSQTPSNKVTEKGKYVELRCDPISGHTALYWYRQSLGQGPEFLIYFQGTGAADDSGLPNDRFFAVRPEGSVSTLKIQRTERGDSAVYLCASSLTGGAGADTQYFGPGTRLTVL.